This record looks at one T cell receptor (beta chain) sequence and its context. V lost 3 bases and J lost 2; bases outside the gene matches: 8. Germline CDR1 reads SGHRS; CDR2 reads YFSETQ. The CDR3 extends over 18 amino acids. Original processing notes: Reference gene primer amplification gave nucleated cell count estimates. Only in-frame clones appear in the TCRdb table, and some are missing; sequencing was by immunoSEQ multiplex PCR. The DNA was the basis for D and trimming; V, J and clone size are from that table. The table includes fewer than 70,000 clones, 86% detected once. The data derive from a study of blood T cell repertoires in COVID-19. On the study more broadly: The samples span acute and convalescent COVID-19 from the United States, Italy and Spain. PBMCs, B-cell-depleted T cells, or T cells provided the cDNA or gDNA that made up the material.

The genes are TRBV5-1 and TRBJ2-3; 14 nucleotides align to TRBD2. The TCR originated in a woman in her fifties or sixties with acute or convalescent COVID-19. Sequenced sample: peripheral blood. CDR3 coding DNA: TGCGCCAGCAGCTGGGCCGGGACTAGCGGGAGCATCACAGATACGCAGTATTTT. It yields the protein CASSWAGTSGSITDTQYF.